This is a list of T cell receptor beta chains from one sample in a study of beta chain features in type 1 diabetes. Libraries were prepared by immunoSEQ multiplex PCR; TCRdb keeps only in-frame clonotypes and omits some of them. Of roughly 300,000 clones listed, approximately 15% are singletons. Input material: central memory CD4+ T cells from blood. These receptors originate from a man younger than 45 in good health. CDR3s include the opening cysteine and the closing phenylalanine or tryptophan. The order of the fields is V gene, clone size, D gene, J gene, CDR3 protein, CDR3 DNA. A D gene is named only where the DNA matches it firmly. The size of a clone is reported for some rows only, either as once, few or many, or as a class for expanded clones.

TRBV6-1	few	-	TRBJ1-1	CASTTGTSSAFF	TGTGCCAGCACCACCGGCACATCCTCAGCTTTCTTT
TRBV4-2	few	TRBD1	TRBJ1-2	CASSSRDRLGGYTF	TGTGCCAGCAGCTCACGGGACAGGTTAGGTGGCTACACCTTC
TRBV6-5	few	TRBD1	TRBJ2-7	CASSSQGAGEQYF	TGTGCCAGCAGTTCGCAGGGGGCGGGCGAGCAGTACTTC
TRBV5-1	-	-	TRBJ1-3	CASSLGAGQDTIYF	TGCGCCAGCAGCTTAGGCGCCGGCCAGGACACCATATATTTT
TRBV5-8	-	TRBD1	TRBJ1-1	CASSTGQANTEAFF	TGTGCCAGCAGTACTGGACAGGCGAACACTGAAGCTTTCTTT
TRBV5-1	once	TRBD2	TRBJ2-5	CASSWEGQETQYF	TGCGCCAGCAGCTGGGAGGGCCAAGAGACCCAGTACTTC
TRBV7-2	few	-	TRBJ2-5	CASSSQGRETQYF	TGTGCCAGCAGCTCCCAAGGGCGAGAGACCCAGTACTTC
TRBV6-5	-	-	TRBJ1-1	CASSFTVGDTEAFF	TGTGCCAGCAGTTTCACGGTGGGGGACACTGAAGCTTTCTTT
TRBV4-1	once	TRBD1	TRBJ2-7	CASSQTQGDSYEQYF	TGCGCCAGCAGCCAAACACAGGGGGACTCCTACGAGCAGTACTTC
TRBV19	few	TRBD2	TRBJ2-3	CASSINAGGITDTQYF	TGTGCCAGTAGTATAAACGCGGGGGGTATCACAGATACGCAGTATTTT
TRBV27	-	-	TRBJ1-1	CASSLKIFDTEAFF	TGTGCCAGCAGTTTAAAGATATTTGACACTGAAGCTTTCTTT
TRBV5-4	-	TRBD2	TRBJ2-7	CASSPRGGGIAYEQYF	TGTGCCAGCAGCCCCCGTGGCGGGGGGATTGCCTACGAGCAGTACTTC
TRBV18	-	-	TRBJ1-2	CASSPGDYGYTF	TGTGCCAGCTCACCGGGAGATTATGGCTACACCTTC
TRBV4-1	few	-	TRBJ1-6	CASSPRELNSPLHF	TGCGCCAGCAGCCCCCGGGAATTGAATTCACCCCTCCACTTT
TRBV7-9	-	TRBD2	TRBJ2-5	CASSFSGKVQETQYF	TGTGCCAGCAGCTTTAGCGGGAAAGTCCAAGAGACCCAGTACTTC